This TCR beta chain comes out of a study of CD8 T cells in Susac syndrome. Controls were healthy donors (matched for age and sex). In contrast to the negatively isolated CD8+ and CD4+ T cells, TEMRA cells were FACS-enriched. Germline V gene data show CDR1 as SGHNT and CDR2 as YYREEE (reference sequence). The CDR3 is 16 residues long. Trimming pared 4 bases from V and 1 base from J, leaving 17 bases between. RNA, at about 0.45 to 1 ug, was reverse transcribed with random hexamers. Amplification of TCR beta CDR3 by immunoSEQ multiplex PCR spanned 54 Vbeta and 13 Jbeta. TCRdb re-analysed the immunoSEQ multiplex PCR reads in MiXCR, keeping a single row per CDR3 protein. Of some 150,000 distinct CDR3 sequences in the sample, 94% were seen once.

This sequence originates from a human donor in good health. This rearrangement joins TRBV5-4 to TRBJ2-5; TRBD2 is a possible D gene (7 bases). Sequenced: CD4+ T cells from PBMCs. DNA for the CDR3: TGTGCCAGCAGCCAACAGGGAGGGCCCACCCAAGAGACCCAGTACTTC. This codes for CASSQQGGPTQETQYF.